The 28 T cell receptor beta chains below come from one sample, sequenced in a study of identifying expanded T cells in peripheral blood. Data came from immunoSEQ multiplex PCR; TCRdb stores just in-frame clones and leaves some out. This table holds more than 50,000 clones, approximately 83% found once. Sequenced input: blood. The receptor source for this set is a person aged 18 to 75 in good health.

The chain employs TRBV14 and TRBJ1-1; no firm D call. The germline V gene has CDR1 SGHDN and CDR2 FVKESK. Between the trimmed V and J ends, which lost 5 bases and 10 bases, there was a span of 14 bases. The CDR3 is 12 residues long. CDR3 in amino acids: CASSAVGRTAFF. CDR3 sequence (DNA): TGTGCCAGCAGCGCTGTCGGGAGGACAGCTTTCTTT.

The rearrangement links TRBV11-2 to TRBJ1-2, with 12 bases matching TRBD1. Per the germline V gene, CDR1 is SGHAT and CDR2 is FQNNGV. The CDR3 runs 14 residues. Germline trimming cut 5 bases from V and 8 bases from J; bases unmatched to any gene: 6. The CDR3 spells CASSPGTGGFGYTF. CDR3 DNA sequence: TGTGCCAGCAGCCCCGGGACAGGGGGCTTCGGCTACACCTTC.

This clone was found once. For the CDR3, the DNA is TGTGCCAGCAGCTTCCAGGTGAACACTGAAGCTTTCTTT. As protein: CASSFQVNTEAFF. J is TRBJ1-1 and V is TRBV7-8, with D unclear. This CDR3 is 13 amino acids long. Germline V gene sequence: CDR1 SGHVS, CDR2 FQNEAQ. The ends were cut back, 3 bases at V and 0 bases at J, with 5 bases in the middle. Drawing the rest from reference TRBV7-8 and TRBJ1-1, the complete variable domain is GAGVSQSPRYKVAKRGQDVALRCDPISGHVSLFWYQQALGQGPEFLTYFQNEAQLDKSGLPSDRFFAERPEGSVSTLKIQRTQQEDSAVYLCASSFQVNTEAFFGQGTRLTVV.

The sample holds one count of this clone. The V and J genes are TRBV5-5 and TRBJ2-6; D perhaps matches TRBD1 (5 bases). With 4 bases removed from V and 3 bases from J, the gap between germline ends came to 8 bases. This CDR3 region has 14 residues. CDR1 and CDR2 from the germline V gene are SGHKS and YYEKEE (reference sequence). The DNA for the CDR3 is TGTGCCAGCAGCCCCGGACATGGGGCCAACGTCCTGACTTTC. It yields the protein CASSPGHGANVLTF.

J is TRBJ2-2 and V is TRBV4-3; possible D gene TRBD2, 5 bases. The CDR3 covers 16 residues. Germline CDR1 LGHNA, CDR2 YSLEER. Deletions cut 1 base from V and 1 base from J, with 10 bases between. The CDR3 reads CASSQVLSGNTGELFF. The CDR3, as DNA: TGCGCCAGCAGCCAAGTGCTGAGCGGGAACACCGGGGAGCTGTTTTTT.

The chain uses TRBV2 and TRBJ1-2, with D unclear. Germline CDR1 and CDR2: SNHLY and FYNNEI. This CDR3 has 14 amino acids. With 2 bases removed from V and 8 bases from J, the gap between germline ends came to 15 bases. The CDR3 loop is CASSEKGPDWGYTF. The CDR3 DNA sequence: TGTGCCAGCAGTGAAAAGGGCCCGGACTGGGGCTACACCTTC.

This chain uses TRBV19 with TRBJ2-7; 9 nucleotides line up with TRBD1. J lost 2 bases, V lost 11 bases, and 7 bases had no gene match. This CDR3 spans 13 amino acids. CDR1 LNHDA and CDR2 SQIVND come from the germline V gene (reference sequence). CDR3 coding DNA: TGTGCCTCCAGGGGGACAGGGACCTACGAGCAGTACTTC. Translation gives CASRGTGTYEQYF.

V usage is TRBV7-9 and J usage is TRBJ2-5; D is perhaps TRBD2 (5 bases). Germline CDR1 is SEHNR and CDR2 is FQNEAQ (reference sequence). The germline V and J ends were trimmed by 5 bases and 2 bases, with 15 bases remaining between them. The CDR3 is made up of 15 amino acids. CDR3 bases: TGTGCCAGCAGCCCCATGTGGGAGAAGCAAGAGACCCAGTACTTC. Its translation is CASSPMWEKQETQYF.

V and J are TRBV25-1 and TRBJ2-7, with D uncertain. The CDR3 has 11 residues. Trimming took off 7 bases at V and 4 bases at J, with 8 bases between the two ends. Germline-derived CDR1 and CDR2 are MGHDK and SYGVNS. The CDR3 here is CASTAAYEQYF. CDR3 nucleotide sequence: TGTGCCAGCACGGCAGCATACGAGCAGTACTTC.

The rearrangement links TRBV6-1 to TRBJ1-1; D unresolved. V shed 8 bases and J shed 6 bases, with 7 bases lying between them. This CDR3 spans 10 amino acids. Per germline, CDR1 MNHNS and CDR2 SASEGT. The CDR3 sequence is CASGRAEAFF. The CDR3 nucleotides read TGTGCCAGCGGGAGGGCTGAAGCTTTCTTT.

The chain employs TRBV30 and TRBJ2-5; 10 bases agree with TRBD2. The V segment lost 2 bases and the J segment 5 bases; nucleotides outside the gene matches: 11. The V gene's germline CDR1 is GTSNPN and CDR2 SVGIG (reference sequence). The CDR3 totals 16 residues. In DNA form, the CDR3 reads TGTGCCTGGAGTCGGCTAGCGGGAGTGATGCGGGAGACCCAGTACTTC. Residues: CAWSRLAGVMRETQYF.

This chain connects TRBV5-4 to TRBJ1-2; no reliable D call. The V end lost 4 bases, the J end lost 0 bases, and 4 bases lay between the germline ends. The CDR3 has 12 residues. Germline-derived CDR1 and CDR2 are SGHNT and YYREEE (reference sequence). The CDR3 region has the DNA TGTGCCAGCAGCCCCACTAACTATGGCTACACCTTC. It translates to CASSPTNYGYTF.

The chain is built from TRBV18 and TRBJ1-2, with a weak D call TRBD1 (5 bases). V was pared by 3 bases and J by 8 bases, with 10 bases between. The CDR3 runs to 12 residues. Germline V gives CDR1 KGHSH, CDR2 LQKENI. The chain's CDR3 is CASSPDTRGYTF. Written as DNA, the CDR3 is TGTGCCAGCTCACCGGACACGAGAGGCTACACCTTC.

By sample fraction, this clone is medium-sized. The chain recombines TRBV30 with TRBJ1-3; D may be TRBD1 (6 bases). The CDR3 consists of 13 residues. V was shortened by 6 bases and J by 3 bases, with 12 bases between the two germline ends. CDR1 and CDR2 (germline): GTSNPN, SVGIG (reference sequence). The CDR3 loop is CACPGTSGNTIYF. CDR3 in DNA: TGTGCCTGTCCCGGGACAAGTGGAAACACCATATATTTT. Supplemented by reference TRBV30 and TRBJ1-3, the full variable domain reads SQTIHQWPATLVQPVGSPLSLECTVEGTSNPNLYWYRQAAGRGLQLLFYSVGIGQISSEVPQNLSASRPQDRQFILSSKKLLLSDSGFYLCACPGTSGNTIYFGEGSWLTVV.

This clone has a single count. V usage is TRBV18 and J usage is TRBJ1-1; D might be TRBD1 (5 bases). The length of the CDR3 is 15 residues. Germline CDR1 and CDR2: KGHSH and LQKENI. V shed 2 bases and J shed 5 bases, with 15 bases lying between them. The CDR3 bases are TGTGCCAGCTCACCAAGCCTGGGGACGGGGACTGAAGCTTTCTTT. This translates into CASSPSLGTGTEAFF.

The chain carries TRBV18 and TRBJ1-5; D unclear. CDR3 length: 14 amino acids. Trimming pared 3 bases from V and 4 bases from J, leaving 10 bases between. Germline CDR1 KGHSH, CDR2 LQKENI. CDR3 in amino acids: CASSPGNTNQPQHF. DNA of the CDR3: TGTGCCAGCTCACCCGGAAATACTAATCAGCCCCAGCATTTT.

The chain carries TRBV27 and TRBJ1-4; maybe TRBD1 (6 bases). This CDR3 has 16 amino acids. Trimming shortened V by 6 bases and J by 3 bases, and 17 bases separated the two germline ends. Germline assignment: CDR1 MNHEY and CDR2 SMNVEV (reference sequence). CDR3 loop: CASRGGGGRPNEKLFF. The CDR3, as DNA: TGTGCCAGCAGGGGAGGTGGGGGGCGTCCTAATGAAAAACTGTTTTTT.

The gene calls are TRBV7-2 and TRBJ2-3; 13 bases are a match to TRBD2. The germline CDR1 and CDR2 sequences are SGHTA and FQGNSA. This CDR3 region has 19 residues. After removal of 2 bases from V and 4 bases from J, the junction contained 12 bases not matched to a gene. CDR3 nucleotides: TGTGCCAGCAGCTTACCGGGACTAGCGGGGAGAGGACGTGCAGATACGCAGTATTTT. Encoded protein: CASSLPGLAGRGRADTQYF. Full variable domain (missing parts from reference TRBV7-2 and TRBJ2-3): GAGVSQSPSNKVTEKGKDVELRCDPISGHTALYWYRQSLGQGLEFLIYFQGNSAPDKSGLPSDRFSAERTGGSVSTLTIQRTQQEDSAVYLCASSLPGLAGRGRADTQYFGPGTRLTVL.

The chain recombines TRBV27 with TRBJ2-3; D ambiguous. The CDR3 is 12 amino acids. Deletions cut 6 bases from V and 2 bases from J, with 6 bases between. From germline, CDR1 is MNHEY and CDR2 SMNVEV (reference sequence). DNA for the CDR3: TGTGCCAGCAGCCGGCTCACAGATACGCAGTATTTT. This codes for CASSRLTDTQYF.

This chain links TRBV7-2 with TRBJ1-2, with TRBD1 as a possible D gene (5 bases). From germline, CDR1 is SGHTA and CDR2 FQGNSA. The CDR3 consists of 12 residues. V gave up 5 bases and J gave up 10 bases, with 14 bases separating them. CDR3 region: CASSRDARVYTF. The CDR3 nucleotides read TGTGCCAGCAGCAGGGACGCCCGGGTCTACACCTTC.

This rearrangement joins TRBV5-1 to TRBJ2-1, with D perhaps TRBD1 (5 bases). This CDR3 spans 15 amino acids. CDR1 and CDR2 (germline): SGHRS, YFSETQ. V dropped 1 base and J dropped 7 bases, with 15 bases sitting between them. CDR3 residues: CASSLWSGSLNEQFF. The DNA for the CDR3 is TGCGCCAGCAGCTTGTGGTCAGGGTCTCTTAATGAGCAGTTCTTC.

The chain uses TRBV19 and TRBJ2-5, with D possibly being TRBD1 or TRBD2 (5 bases each). The CDR3 is made up of 15 amino acids. Germline V gene data show CDR1 as LNHDA and CDR2 as SQIVND (reference sequence). V was trimmed by 9 bases and J by 3 bases, leaving 20 bases between them. CDR3 nucleotide sequence: TGTGCCAGCCGGGACCGCCCGTGGGCCGAAGAGACCCAGTACTTC. Translated: CASRDRPWAEETQYF.

The chain joins TRBV19 to TRBJ2-4; 13 bases match TRBD2. Trimming at V came to 4 bases and at J to 1 base, leaving 16 bases not matched to a gene. This CDR3 comprises 21 residues. CDR1 is LNHDA, CDR2 SQIVND, per germline (reference sequence). The CDR3 here is CASSTGRLAGGEGWAKNIQYF. In DNA form, the CDR3 reads TGTGCCAGTAGTACCGGCCGACTAGCGGGGGGAGAAGGGTGGGCCAAAAACATTCAGTACTTC.

This clone was counted once. The chain couples TRBV5-1 to TRBJ2-7; D is perhaps TRBD1 or TRBD2 (6 bases each). The CDR3 runs to 15 residues. The germline V and J ends were trimmed by 4 bases and 0 bases, with 14 bases remaining between them. Germline CDR1 is SGHRS and CDR2 is YFSETQ. The CDR3 DNA reads as TGCGCCAGCAGCGGGGGGCTTCAAAGCTCCTACGAGCAGTACTTC. It yields the protein CASSGGLQSSYEQYF. The complete variable domain, with remaining parts taken from reference TRBV5-1 and TRBJ2-7, reads KAGVTQTPRYLIKTRGQQVTLSCSPISGHRSVSWYQQTPGQGLQFLFEYFSETQRNKGNFPGRFSGRQFSNSRSEMNVSTLELGDSALYLCASSGGLQSSYEQYFGPGTRLTVT.

The chain uses TRBV9 and TRBJ1-6; 7 nucleotides match TRBD1. V shed 2 bases, J shed 5 bases, and the junction held 7 bases outside the gene matches. The CDR3 sequence is 16 residues long. Looked up from germline, CDR1 is SGDLS and CDR2 is YYNGEE. CDR3 protein: CASSVSGGGNNSPLHF. CDR3 nucleotides: TGTGCCAGCAGCGTGTCAGGGGGTGGAAATAATTCACCCCTCCACTTT.

This clone was found a few times. The CDR3 spells CASSYTTGTGFQETQYF. Written as DNA, the CDR3 is TGCGCCAGCAGTTATACGACCGGGACAGGCTTCCAAGAGACCCAGTACTTC. The chain couples TRBV5-1 to TRBJ2-5; 8 bases are shared with TRBD1. Germline V gives CDR1 SGHRS, CDR2 YFSETQ. This CDR3 is built from 17 residues. After removal of 5 bases from V and 1 base from J, the junction contained 13 bases not matched to a gene. Complete variable domain (other parts from reference TRBV5-1 and TRBJ2-5): KAGVTQTPRYLIKTRGQQVTLSCSPISGHRSVSWYQQTPGQGLQFLFEYFSETQRNKGNFPGRFSGRQFSNSRSEMNVSTLELGDSALYLCASSYTTGTGFQETQYFGPGTRLLVL.

This chain joins TRBV7-9 and TRBJ1-1; the D is unclear. This CDR3 region has 13 residues. Per the germline V gene, CDR1 is SEHNR and CDR2 is FQNEAQ (reference sequence). V was trimmed by 5 bases and J by 0 bases, leaving 7 bases between them. The CDR3 coding sequence is TGTGCCAGCAGCCTAATCATGAACACTGAAGCTTTCTTT. This gives the protein CASSLIMNTEAFF.

Here the CDR3 reads CASSTLNRGYTF. The CDR3, as DNA: TGTGCCAGCAGCACCCTGAACCGGGGCTACACCTTC. The chain carries TRBV11-2 and TRBJ1-2; D remains ambiguous. The length of the CDR3 is 12 residues. The germline V and J ends were trimmed by 5 bases and 8 bases, with 12 bases remaining between them. Germline-derived CDR1 and CDR2 are SGHAT and FQNNGV. Using reference TRBV11-2 and TRBJ1-2 for the parts outside the CDR3, the full variable domain is EAGVAQSPRYKIIEKRQSVAFWCNPISGHATLYWYQQILGQGPKLLIQFQNNGVVDDSQLPKDRFSAERLKGVDSTLKIQPAKLEDSAVYLCASSTLNRGYTFGSGTRLTVV.